A selection of T cell receptor beta chains follows, all from one sample in a study of regulatory T cells in long-lasting Graves disease. One entry per CDR3 protein, called by TCRdb with MiXCR from the multiplex PCR reads. The table records 550,000 to 650,000 distinct CDR3 sequences, about 16% of them present only once. This sample was also put to use in a study of T cells in Graves' hyperthyroidism and ophthalmopathy.

Material: peripheral blood mononuclear cells (PBMCs), obtained at new diagnosis, from a patient treated with antithyroid drugs. Receptor source: a man aged 18 to 30 with Graves disease. Both conserved end residues are part of each CDR3. The D gene is left open where the match is weak. Clone size is shown for a subset of rows, as once, few, many or a class of expanded clone.

>many|-|TRBJ2-1|TRBV7-9
TGTGCCAGCAGCTTCGCCCCTGGAGGCGCGAGCTCCTACAATGAGCAGTTCTTC
CASSFAPGGASSYNEQFF
>many|-|TRBJ1-1|TRBV30
TGTGCCTGGAGACTCCTGGTGAACACTGAAGCTTTCTTT
CAWRLLVNTEAFF
>-|-|TRBJ1-5|TRBV6-4
TGTGCCAGCAGTGACTCGGACGAAAAAACCGATAGCAATCAGCCCCAGCATTTT
CASSDSDEKTDSNQPQHF
>few|TRBD2|TRBJ2-7|TRBV28
TGTGCCAGCAGTTTATATAAGCGGGAGTTCCCCTACGAGCAGTACTTC
CASSLYKREFPYEQYF
>-|-|TRBJ2-4|TRBV2
TGTGCCAGCAGTGAAAACCAAAACATTCAGTACTTC
CASSENQNIQYF
>many|-|TRBJ1-5|TRBV30
TGTGCCTGGAGTGAAGGAAGTATCCCCCAGCCCCAGCATTTT
CAWSEGSIPQPQHF
>-|TRBD2|TRBJ2-7|TRBV19
TGTGCCAGTAGTATGCAGCTAGCGGGAGGGCCGGACTACGAGCAGTACTTC
CASSMQLAGGPDYEQYF
>many|-|TRBJ2-1|TRBV27
TGTGCCAGCAGTTTATCCGCCTACAATGAGCAGTTCTTC
CASSLSAYNEQFF
>-|-|TRBJ1-3|TRBV11-2
TGTGCCAGCAGCTTAGAGGCAGCCTCTGGAAACACCATATATTTT
CASSLEAASGNTIYF
>many|-|TRBJ2-1|TRBV7-9
TGTGCCAGCAGCTTAGGTAGGGGGGAATACAATGAGCAGTTCTTC
CASSLGRGEYNEQFF
>many|-|TRBJ1-1|TRBV27
TGTGCCAGCAGCCCAAAGCTGTGGGGAGAGGACACTGAAGCTTTCTTT
CASSPKLWGEDTEAFF
>-|TRBD1|TRBJ1-4|TRBV10-3
TGTGCCATCAGTGCCCCTGGGGCAGGGGGCGCGGGTGAAAAACTGTTTTTT
CAISAPGAGGAGEKLFF
>many|-|TRBJ1-3|TRBV20-1
TGCAGTGCTAGGGGTCGGGCTGGAAACACCATATATTTT
CSARGRAGNTIYF